Given below is one TCR beta chain in context. Its antigen is not identified. Germline and junction disagree at one end, which may indicate a read error. These data belong to a study of T cell repertoires in aging, cancer and after chemotherapy. Study-level information: Patients with chronic lymphocytic leukemia were sampled before and after fludarabine- or bendamustine-based chemotherapy. Roughly 10 million TCR reads made up the full dataset.

Amplification of TCR beta used genomic DNA extracted from peripheral blood. Per the germline V gene, CDR1 is GTSNPN and CDR2 is SVGIG (reference sequence). The CDR3 contains 15 residues. Study outcomes and limitations: Loss of evenness, beyond lost richness, contributed to age-related TCR diversity decline in cancer patients. Lymphoid organ infiltration in hematological cancer patients may impair thymic emigration or peripheral T cell expansion.

A mixed TRB-A/B primer pool amplified rearranged TRB by multiplex touch-down PCR. TCRdb used MiXCR to reprocess the multiplex PCR reads, holding one entry per CDR3 protein. The sample holds a few thousand distinct CDR3 sequences, under 25% seen once. The source material was blood. V gene TRBV30 combines with J gene TRBJ2-7; the match to TRBD2 covers 8 bases. The sequence was collected from a human donor with a blood cancer. The CDR3 protein is CAWSRGGGCQDTQYF. The CDR3 coding sequence is TGTGCCTGGAGTCGGGGGGGGGGGTGCCAAGACACCCAGTACTTT.